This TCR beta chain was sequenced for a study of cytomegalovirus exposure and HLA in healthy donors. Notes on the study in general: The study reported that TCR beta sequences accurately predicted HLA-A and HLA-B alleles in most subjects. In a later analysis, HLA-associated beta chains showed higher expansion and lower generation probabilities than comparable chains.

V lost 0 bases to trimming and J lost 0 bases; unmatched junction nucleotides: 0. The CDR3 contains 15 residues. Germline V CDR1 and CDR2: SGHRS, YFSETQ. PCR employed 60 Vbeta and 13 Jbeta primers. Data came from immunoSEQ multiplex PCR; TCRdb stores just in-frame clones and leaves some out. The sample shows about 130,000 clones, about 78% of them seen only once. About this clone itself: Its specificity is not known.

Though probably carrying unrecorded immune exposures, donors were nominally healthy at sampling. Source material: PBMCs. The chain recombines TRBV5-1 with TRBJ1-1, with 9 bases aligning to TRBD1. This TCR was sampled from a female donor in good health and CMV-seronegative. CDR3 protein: CASSLGTGVNTEAFF. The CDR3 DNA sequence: TGCGCCAGCAGCTTGGGGACAGGGGTGAACACTGAAGCTTTCTTT.